A selection of T cell receptor beta chains follows, all from one sample in a study of cytomegalovirus exposure and HLA in healthy donors. The assay was immunoSEQ multiplex PCR, and TCRdb's table has in-frame clones only and misses some. The sample carries more than 90,000 clones, around 74% recorded once. The sequenced material came from PBMCs. These TCRs come from a middle-aged man in good health and CMV-seropositive. The CDR3 runs from the conserved cysteine through the conserved F or W. The order of the fields is V gene, J gene, CDR3 protein.

TRBV4-2	TRBJ1-2	CASNPGGANYGYTF
TRBV4-2	TRBJ2-3	CASSQDLTGLADTQYF
TRBV5-1	TRBJ2-2	CASRATGTQNTGELFF
TRBV5-4	TRBJ2-5	CASSPRGLAGVQFQETQYF
TRBV5-4	TRBJ2-7	CASSSEQGYEQYF
TRBV5-1	TRBJ2-1	CASRTLAGGFNEQFF
TRBV7-9	TRBJ2-7	CASSSVATGGSYEQYF
TRBV6-5	TRBJ2-2	CASSSRIPGGELFF
TRBV5-6	TRBJ2-5	CASSQTREETQYF
TRBV7-9	TRBJ2-7	CASRSSGSNNEQYF
TRBV10-3	TRBJ2-7	CAISDNRDSEQYF
TRBV5-6	TRBJ1-1	CASSSEGRGRNTEAFF
TRBV5-4	TRBJ2-5	CASSGGTLLETQYF
TRBV4-1	TRBJ2-5	CASSQDLGRGRQETQYF
TRBV5-1	TRBJ1-1	CASSLRQETEAFF
TRBV5-6	TRBJ1-1	CASSHLTGEAFF
TRBV18	TRBJ1-1	CASSPITENTEAFF
TRBV10-1	TRBJ2-7	CARRTKQGEYF
TRBV12-1	TRBJ2-7	CASSFARRPYEQYF
TRBV7-2	TRBJ2-7	CASSLGDEQYF
TRBV11-2	TRBJ1-2	CASSFRNSDKGYTF
TRBV5-1	TRBJ2-4	CASSWTGIGMDIQYF
TRBV11-3	TRBJ1-1	CASSLASGTEAFF
TRBV4-1	TRBJ2-1	CASSQGSGSSYNEQFF
TRBV6-5	TRBJ2-4	CASSMGLVCIQYF
TRBV28	TRBJ1-3	CASRVGGNTIYF
TRBV19	TRBJ1-5	CASREGQYSNQPQHF
TRBV18	TRBJ1-3	CASSKRTGIVDTIYF
TRBV5-1	TRBJ1-1	CASSLGAGDYTEAFF